This note documents a single T cell receptor (beta chain) sequence. Its antigen is as yet unknown. Lactation, pregnancy, other autoimmune disease or uncontrolled infection led to exclusion of patients. The entry originates in a study of T cells in Graves' hyperthyroidism and ophthalmopathy. Findings and limits, study-wide: Most thyroid-expanded clonotypes above 0.001 were also found in blood.

It was RNA transcripts that yielded the amplified TCR beta CDR3 regions. HTBI primers were employed in a first-round RT-PCR of the TCR CDR3. TCRdb re-called the multiplex PCR reads with MiXCR, one entry per CDR3 protein. The sample lists approximately 560,000 distinct CDR3 sequences; roughly 46% were seen once. V lost 4 bases and J lost 7, with 13 bases in between. Per the germline V gene, CDR1 is SQVTM and CDR2 is ANQGSEA. CDR3 length: 13 residues. This clonotype was obtained from a young woman with Graves' hyperthyroidism. The chain carries TRBV29-1 and TRBJ1-4, with D possibly being TRBD1 (6 bases). The source material was peripheral blood or thyroid tissue (not recorded which). The CDR3: CSVGGAGGEKLFF. The CDR3 region has the DNA TGCAGCGTTGGGGGGGCCGGAGGTGAAAAACTGTTTTTT.